This T cell receptor (beta chain) was captured in a study of CD8 T cells in Susac syndrome. cDNA came from roughly 0.47 to 1 ug RNA primed by random hexamers. A multiplex approach, immunoSEQ multiplex PCR, amplified TCR beta CDR3 across 54 Vbeta and 13 Jbeta. MiXCR was run by TCRdb on the immunoSEQ multiplex PCR reads, yielding one entry per CDR3 protein. The table lists fewer than 150,000 distinct CDR3 sequences, 94% of them singletons. Deletions cut 5 bases from V and 1 base from J, with 11 bases between. The CDR3 extends over 14 amino acids. Germline V gives CDR1 LNHNV, CDR2 YYDKDF (reference sequence).

The receptor was isolated from a human donor in good health. The sample was CD8+ T cells from PBMCs. The V gene is TRBV15, the J gene TRBJ2-5; D is tentatively TRBD1 or TRBD2 (6 bases each). CDR3 amino acids: CATSYRGLQETQYF. The DNA for the CDR3 is TGTGCCACCAGCTATCGGGGGCTCCAAGAGACCCAGTACTTC.